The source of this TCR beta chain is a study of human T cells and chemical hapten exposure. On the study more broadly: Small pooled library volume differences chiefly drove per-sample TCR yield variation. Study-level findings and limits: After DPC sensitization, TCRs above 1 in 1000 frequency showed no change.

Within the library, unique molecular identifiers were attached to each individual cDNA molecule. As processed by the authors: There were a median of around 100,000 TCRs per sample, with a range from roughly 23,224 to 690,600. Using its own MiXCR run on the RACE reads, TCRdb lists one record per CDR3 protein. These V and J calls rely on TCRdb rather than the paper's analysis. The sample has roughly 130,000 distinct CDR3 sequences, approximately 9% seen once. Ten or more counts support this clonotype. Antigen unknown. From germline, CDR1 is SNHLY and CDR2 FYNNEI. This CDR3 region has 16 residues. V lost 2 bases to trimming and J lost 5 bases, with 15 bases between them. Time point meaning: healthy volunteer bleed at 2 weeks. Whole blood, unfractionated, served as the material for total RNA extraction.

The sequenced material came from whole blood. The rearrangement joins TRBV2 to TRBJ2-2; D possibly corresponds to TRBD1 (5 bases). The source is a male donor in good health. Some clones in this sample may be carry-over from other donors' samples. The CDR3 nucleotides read TGTGCCAGCAGTGAATCCCTGAGACAGTTGACCGGGGAGCTGTTTTTT. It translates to CASSESLRQLTGELFF. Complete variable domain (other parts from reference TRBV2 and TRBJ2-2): EPEVTQTPSHQVTQMGQEVILRCVPISNHLYFYWYRQILGQKVEFLVSFYNNEISEKSEIFDDQFSVERPDGSNFTLKIRSTKLEDSAMYFCASSESLRQLTGELFFGEGSRLTVL.